What follows are 26 T cell receptor beta chains derived from one specimen sequenced in a study of T cells in Graves' hyperthyroidism and ophthalmopathy. From RNA transcripts, TCR beta CDR3 regions were amplified. Carried out on the TCR CDR3, a first-round RT-PCR used the HTBI primer set. Via MiXCR, TCRdb re-called the multiplex PCR reads, giving one row per CDR3 protein. The sample contains 160,000 or so distinct CDR3 sequences, 9.4% of which appear only once. Sequencing used blood. These TCRs come from a woman aged 18 to 35 with Graves' hyperthyroidism that later progressed to Graves' ophthalmopathy.

Only a few counts were recorded for this clonotype. The J gene is TRBJ2-1, the V gene TRBV7-6; TRBD1 agrees at 7 bases. J lost 4 bases, V lost 4 bases, and 10 bases had no gene match. The length of the CDR3 is 16 residues. Germline V lookup: CDR1 SGHVS, CDR2 FNYEAQ. The CDR3, as DNA: TGTGCCAGCAGCTCACCAACAGGGGATAAGTACAATGAGCAGTTCTTC. Protein product: CASSSPTGDKYNEQFF.

This clonotype came up many times. The rearrangement joins TRBV5-5 to TRBJ2-5; unclear D gene. Germline V lookup: CDR1 SGHKS, CDR2 YYEKEE (reference sequence). There are 13 residues in the CDR3. Trimming stripped 1 base from V and 2 bases from J, with 6 bases between. This CDR3 is CASSLFGQETQYF. In DNA form, the CDR3 reads TGTGCCAGCAGCTTGTTTGGTCAAGAGACCCAGTACTTC.

This clonotype came up many times. The V call is TRBV2, the J call TRBJ2-7, with D tentatively TRBD1 (5 bases). The CDR3 consists of 15 residues. The germline gives CDR1 SNHLY, CDR2 FYNNEI. Trimming took 2 bases from V and 3 from J, leaving 14 bases between them. The CDR3 bases are TGTGCCAGCAGTGAATCCCCAGGGTCTGGCTACGAGCAGTACTTC. Protein sequence: CASSESPGSGYEQYF.

This clonotype was observed many times. The chain uses TRBV24-1 and TRBJ1-2, with unresolved D. Germline-derived CDR1 and CDR2 are KGHDR and SFDVKD. CDR3 length: 13 amino acids. Trimming shortened V by 2 bases and J by 3 bases, and 6 bases separated the two germline ends. The CDR3 DNA sequence: TGTGCCACCAGTGATTCTAGAGACTATGGCTACACCTTC. Translation: CATSDSRDYGYTF.

At least ten counts were recorded for this clonotype. The chain combines TRBV2 with TRBJ1-5; no clear D gene. The CDR3 covers 11 residues. Between the trimmed V and J ends, which lost 3 bases and 8 bases, there was a span of 5 bases. Germline V gives CDR1 SNHLY, CDR2 FYNNEI. As DNA, the CDR3 is TGTGCCAGCAGTGATTCGAAGCCCCAGCATTTT. Its translation: CASSDSKPQHF.

In its sample, this clonotype was seen many times. Its ends do not fully match the called genes, so a read error is possible. This chain connects TRBV6-1 to TRBJ2-7; 11 positions agree with TRBD2. The CDR3 has 15 residues. CDR1 and CDR2 from the germline V gene are MNHNS and SASEGT. In DNA, the CDR3 is TGTGCCAGCAGCGAATCTAGCGGGGGGCTCTACGGGCAGTACTTC. This codes for CASSESSGGLYGQYF.

The table lists this clonotype with many counts. The V call is TRBV7-9, the J call TRBJ1-4, with D possibly matching TRBD1 (5 bases). CDR3 length: 16 amino acids. The germline CDR1 and CDR2 sequences are SEHNR and FQNEAQ (reference sequence). The V end was cut by 7 bases, the J end by 0 bases, with 15 bases between. DNA for the CDR3: TGTGCCAGCATCGGGGCTTCCAGCCCAACTAATGAAAAACTGTTTTTT. As protein: CASIGASSPTNEKLFF.

There are many counts of this clonotype. This sequence joins TRBV7-9 and TRBJ2-2, with D unclear. From germline, CDR1 is SEHNR and CDR2 FQNEAQ (reference sequence). The CDR3 covers 16 residues. With 5 bases removed from V and 1 base from J, the gap between germline ends came to 14 bases. The CDR3 region has the DNA TGTGCCAGCAGCAACAATGACTGGGAGAACACCGGGGAGCTGTTTTTT. Protein sequence: CASSNNDWENTGELFF.

This clonotype showed up just a few times. The rearrangement uses TRBV19 and TRBJ2-5; D remains ambiguous. This CDR3 contains 16 residues. In germline, CDR1 is LNHDA, CDR2 SQIVND (reference sequence). Trimming took 3 bases from V and 1 from J, leaving 15 bases between them. CDR3 nucleotides: TGTGCCAGTAGTATTCTACCCGACCCAGGCCAAGAGACCCAGTACTTC. This encodes CASSILPDPGQETQYF.

Concerning this clonotype itself: This may arise from a read error, as a much more abundant clone is one base away. V and J are TRBV2 and TRBJ1-2; D is uncertain. This CDR3 is 16 amino acids long. Germline V gene sequence: CDR1 SNHLY, CDR2 FYNNEI. The CDR3 is CAGSEEAGRRAYGYTF. In DNA form, the CDR3 reads TGTGCCGGCAGTGAAGAAGCAGGAAGGCGTGCCTATGGCTACACCTTC.

The chain carries TRBV5-8 and TRBJ1-2; possible D gene TRBD1, 5 bases. The CDR3 has 15 residues. V was clipped by 4 bases and J by 3 bases, with 16 bases between them. Per germline, CDR1 SGHTS and CDR2 YDEGEE. The CDR3 DNA follows: TGTGCCAGCAGCCCAGGGACGGTTGGGGACTATGGCTACACCTTC. This gives the protein CASSPGTVGDYGYTF.

This clonotype was counted many times. The DNA for the CDR3 is TGTGCCAGTAGTATCGGGACAGGGAGGAATCAGCCCCAGCATTTT. This codes for CASSIGTGRNQPQHF. The genes are TRBV19 and TRBJ1-5, with 9 bases aligning to TRBD1. The germline CDR1 and CDR2 sequences are LNHDA and SQIVND (reference sequence). This CDR3 comprises 15 residues. V was clipped by 3 bases and J by 4 bases; unmatched bases: 4.

This clonotype was seen a single time. This rearrangement joins TRBV20-1 to TRBJ2-4; tentative D call: TRBD1 (5 bases). The ends were cut back, 3 bases at V and 5 bases at J, with 20 bases in the middle. From germline, CDR1 is DFQATT and CDR2 SNEGSKA (reference sequence). This CDR3 spans 16 amino acids. The CDR3 is CSASGPTGTFENIQYF. The CDR3 DNA reads TGCAGTGCTAGTGGACCCACAGGTACTTTCGAAAACATTCAGTACTTC.

This rearrangement joins TRBV7-2 to TRBJ2-2; D possibly uses TRBD1 or TRBD2 (6 bases each). CDR1 and CDR2 from the germline V gene are SGHTA and FQGNSA. The CDR3 loop spans 14 amino acids. The V gene lost 5 bases and the J gene lost 7 bases, with 14 bases spanning the gap. CDR3: CASSLPGANGELFF. CDR3 nucleotides: TGTGCCAGCAGCCTCCCGGGGGCCAACGGGGAGCTGTTTTTT.

The chain employs TRBV2 and TRBJ2-5, with TRBD2 as a possible D gene (5 bases). Germline values: CDR1 SNHLY, CDR2 FYNNEI. V was clipped by 5 bases and J by 5 bases, with 18 bases between them. This CDR3 region has 15 residues. CDR3 in amino acids: CASSPGSYTVETQYF. CDR3 coding DNA: TGTGCCAGCAGTCCGGGATCTTATACGGTGGAGACCCAGTACTTC. The full variable domain, completed using reference TRBV2 and TRBJ2-5, is EPEVTQTPSHQVTQMGQEVILRCVPISNHLYFYWYRQILGQKVEFLVSFYNNEISEKSEIFDDQFSVERPDGSNFTLKIRSTKLEDSAMYFCASSPGSYTVETQYFGPGTRLLVL.

This clonotype was found many times. The genes are TRBV15 and TRBJ2-5; D remains ambiguous. The CDR3 contains 15 residues. Germline V gene lookup returns CDR1 LNHNV and CDR2 YYDKDF (reference sequence). Trimming took 0 bases from V and 2 from J, leaving 10 bases between them. The CDR3 DNA sequence: TGTGCCACCAGCAGAGATAGGTGGGAACAAGAGACCCAGTACTTC. Residues: CATSRDRWEQETQYF.

This clonotype was picked up many times. This chain links TRBV9 with TRBJ1-5, with a weak D call TRBD1 (5 bases). Trimming stripped 4 bases from V and 7 bases from J, with 15 bases between. CDR3 size: 14 residues. Per the germline V gene, CDR1 is SGDLS and CDR2 is YYNGEE. For the CDR3, the DNA is TGTGCCAGCAGCCCATCGGGGGGGTCACAGCCCCAGCATTTT. This sequence encodes CASSPSGGSQPQHF.

This clonotype was seen repeatedly, ten times or more. The genes are TRBV30 and TRBJ2-1, with D uncertain. In germline, CDR1 is GTSNPN, CDR2 SVGIG (reference sequence). The CDR3 runs to 12 residues. V was clipped by 0 bases and J by 7 bases, with 7 bases between them. For the CDR3, the DNA is TGTGCCTGGAGTGTACAAGTGAATGAGCAGTTCTTC. Amino acid sequence: CAWSVQVNEQFF.

Many counts were recorded for this clonotype. V usage is TRBV7-9 and J usage is TRBJ1-2, with 8 bases aligning to TRBD1. Germline assignment: CDR1 SEHNR and CDR2 FQNEAQ (reference sequence). The trim removed 5 bases at V and 8 bases at J, leaving 4 bases unmatched. The CDR3 loop spans 12 amino acids. The DNA of the CDR3 is TGTGCCAGCAGCCCCGGACAGGGCGGCTACACCTTC. Its translation is CASSPGQGGYTF. Based on the CDR3 plus reference TRBV7-9 and TRBJ1-2, the full variable domain is DTGVSQNPRHKITKRGQNVTFRCDPISEHNRLYWYRQTLGQGPEFLTYFQNEAQLEKSRLLSDRFSAERPKGSFSTLEIQRTEQGDSAMYLCASSPGQGGYTFGSGTRLTVV.

This clonotype has a count of ten or more. The gene calls are TRBV7-9 and TRBJ2-1; D might be TRBD1 (6 bases). This CDR3 spans 14 amino acids. Trimming left V 5 bases short and J 7 bases short, with 15 bases between. Germline CDR1 SEHNR, CDR2 FQNEAQ (reference sequence). Written as DNA, the CDR3 is TGTGCCAGCAGCGGACACTTGCAGGGGAATGAGCAGTTCTTC. As protein: CASSGHLQGNEQFF.

Concerning this clonotype itself: Possible read error: a much larger clone is one base away. This sequence joins TRBV28 and TRBJ2-2, with TRBD2 identical over 10 bases. J was trimmed by 7 bases and V by 8 bases; bases with no gene match: 10. This CDR3 is built from 15 residues. Germline CDR1 MDHEN, CDR2 SYDVKM. The CDR3: CASGTLAGICGELFF. The DNA for the CDR3 is TGTGCCAGCGGGACACTAGCGGGAATCTGCGGGGAGCTGTTTTTT.

The rearrangement joins TRBV10-2 to TRBJ1-5, with TRBD1 identical over 10 bases. This CDR3 comprises 17 residues. CDR1 is WSHSY, CDR2 SAAADI, per germline. Trimming took 0 bases from V and 0 from J; bases not matched to a gene: 2. CDR3 DNA: TGCGCCAGCAGTGAGTCGGACAGGGGGTATAGCAATCAGCCCCAGCATTTT. Protein product: CASSESDRGYSNQPQHF.

This clonotype came up many times. This chain joins TRBV11-2 and TRBJ2-7, with 12 bases matching TRBD1. The CDR3 runs 14 residues. The J segment lost 4 bases and the V segment lost 7 bases, leaving 5 bases of the junction unmatched. Germline values: CDR1 SGHAT, CDR2 FQNNGV. CDR3 sequence reads: CASNRDRGRYEQYF. CDR3 bases: TGTGCCAGCAACCGGGACAGGGGGCGATACGAGCAGTACTTC.

This clonotype was counted a few times. The chain joins TRBV7-9 to TRBJ2-1; 8 bases align to TRBD2. The CDR3 length is 15 residues. With V trimmed by 1 base and J by 7 bases, 6 bases remained unmatched. Germline CDR1 reads SEHNR; CDR2 reads FQNEAQ (reference sequence). The CDR3 DNA reads TGTGCCAGCAGCTTAGAGGCGGGAGGTAGGAATGAGCAGTTCTTC. This translates into CASSLEAGGRNEQFF.

The table lists this clonotype with many counts. J is TRBJ1-2 and V is TRBV28; D gene uncertain. Germline V CDR1 and CDR2: MDHEN, SYDVKM. The V and J ends lost 3 bases and 7 bases respectively, with 12 bases between them. CDR3 size: 13 residues. The CDR3, as DNA: TGTGCCAGCAGTTTTGTAGGTTTCAGTGGCTACACCTTC. Its translation: CASSFVGFSGYTF.

V usage is TRBV9 and J usage is TRBJ2-1; 8 bases are shared with TRBD2. Germline V CDR1 and CDR2: SGDLS, YYNGEE. CDR3 length: 16 residues. Trimming cost V 3 bases and J 8 bases; bases outside gene matches: 13. CDR3 bases: TGTGCCAGCAGCGCGTATAGTCAGCGGGAGTACCATGAGCAGTTCTTC. Protein: CASSAYSQREYHEQFF.